The 28 T cell receptor beta chains reported below all come from one sample, sequenced in a study of OX40 agonist ivuxolimab in advanced cancers. Profiling relied on immunoSEQ multiplex PCR, and the TCRdb table lists in-frame clones only, not all of them. The sample lists tens of thousands of clones, over 65% occurring once. Sequencing used CD4+ or CD8+ T cells sorted from blood, obtained in a trial of the OX40 agonist ivuxolimab. The receptors derive from an adult with an advanced solid tumor such as melanoma, head and neck, liver or kidney cancer.

This clone is a singleton in its sample. CDR3 sequence: CASSADFADHNEQFF. The CDR3 DNA is TGTGCCAGCAGCGCCGACTTCGCTGACCACAATGAGCAGTTCTTC. This sequence joins TRBV9 and TRBJ2-1, with D hard to call. The CDR3 is made up of 15 amino acids. Deletions cut 3 bases from V and 5 bases from J, with 15 bases between. Germline values: CDR1 SGDLS, CDR2 YYNGEE.

The V call is TRBV11-2, the J call TRBJ2-1; 9 positions agree with TRBD1. This CDR3 is built from 14 residues. Losses at the gene ends were 3 bases for V and 5 bases for J; bases not matched to a gene: 2. From germline, CDR1 is SGHAT and CDR2 FQNNGV. The DNA of the CDR3 is TGTGCCAGCAGCTTGGGACAGGGTAACAATGAGCAGTTCTTC. It is translated as CASSLGQGNNEQFF. Full variable domain (rest looked up from reference TRBV11-2 and TRBJ2-1): EAGVAQSPRYKIIEKRQSVAFWCNPISGHATLYWYQQILGQGPKLLIQFQNNGVVDDSQLPKDRFSAERLKGVDSTLKIQPAKLEDSAVYLCASSLGQGNNEQFFGPGTRLTVL.

The chain joins TRBV28 to TRBJ2-7; maybe TRBD1 (6 bases). The CDR3 has 14 residues. Germline V lookup: CDR1 MDHEN, CDR2 SYDVKM. The germline V and J ends were trimmed by 4 bases and 3 bases, with 13 bases remaining between them. The CDR3 nucleotides are TGTGCCAGCAGTTCCGGGACACTGGGCTACGAGCAGTACTTC. Amino acids: CASSSGTLGYEQYF.

Regarding this clone: Germline and junction disagree at one end, which may indicate a read error. This CDR3 is also generated by other DNA sequences in the sample. The chain combines TRBV6-6 with TRBJ1-2; D is possibly TRBD1 (6 bases). Germline CDR1 reads MNHNY; CDR2 reads SVGAGI (reference sequence). CDR3 length: 15 amino acids. CDR3: CASSYEGGRYYGYTF. The CDR3 DNA reads as TGTGCTAGCAGTTATGAGGGGGGGAGGTACTATGGCTACACCTTC.

V is TRBV11-2 and J is TRBJ2-1; 9 nucleotides align to TRBD2. Trimming took 1 base from V and 8 from J; bases not matched to a gene: 9. Germline CDR1 SGHAT, CDR2 FQNNGV. CDR3 size: 16 residues. CDR3 sequence: CASSLVIAGVIYEQFF. The CDR3 coding sequence is TGTGCCAGCAGCTTAGTAATAGCGGGAGTAATCTATGAGCAGTTCTTC.

The chain is built from TRBV28 and TRBJ1-3; perhaps TRBD1 as D (6 bases). The CDR3 covers 16 residues. Germline loops: CDR1 MDHEN, CDR2 SYDVKM. V lost 5 bases and J lost 7, with 21 bases in between. The CDR3, as DNA: TGTGCCAGCAGTGTTGCTACAGGGTCAACCGCGAACACCATATATTTT. Translated: CASSVATGSTANTIYF.

V is TRBV30 and J is TRBJ2-5, with TRBD2 matching 7 bases. Trimming took 0 bases from V and 0 from J; bases not matched to a gene: 7. CDR1 and CDR2 from the germline V gene are GTSNPN and SVGIG (reference sequence). CDR3 length: 16 residues. The CDR3 coding sequence is TGTGCCTGGAGTGTACTGGGGGGAGGGAACCAAGAGACCCAGTACTTC. Translation gives CAWSVLGGGNQETQYF.

V gene TRBV5-6 combines with J gene TRBJ1-1, with D uncertain. The germline gives CDR1 SGHDT, CDR2 YYEEEE. The CDR3 sequence is 14 residues long. The V and J ends lost 6 bases and 1 base respectively, with 13 bases between them. CDR3 sequence reads: CASTLDKENTEAFF. In nucleotides, the CDR3 is TGTGCCAGCACCCTAGACAAGGAGAACACTGAAGCTTTCTTT.

This clone was found once. The CDR3 sequence: CASSLEHGTGELFF. CDR3 DNA: TGTGCCAGCAGCTTAGAACACGGGACTGGGGAGCTGTTTTTT. V and J are TRBV13 and TRBJ2-2; possible D gene TRBD2, 6 bases. Germline values: CDR1 PRHDT, CDR2 FYEKMQ (reference sequence). This CDR3 contains 14 residues. V was pared by 1 base and J by 8 bases, with 11 bases between.

In this sample, this clone turned up once. The CDR3 nucleotides read TGTGCCTGGACCCCGGGTGTGGGCAATCAGCCCCAGCATTTT. Protein product: CAWTPGVGNQPQHF. The chain couples TRBV30 to TRBJ1-5; D gene uncertain. V was cut by 4 bases and J by 2 bases, with 12 bases left in between. The V gene's germline CDR1 is GTSNPN and CDR2 SVGIG (reference sequence). CDR3 length: 14 residues.

This chain joins TRBV5-1 and TRBJ2-3; 7 nucleotides agree with TRBD2. The V segment lost 1 base and the J segment 4 bases; nucleotides outside the gene matches: 3. Germline V gene sequence: CDR1 SGHRS, CDR2 YFSETQ. CDR3 length equals 14 residues. CDR3 loop: CASSLREGPDTQYF. CDR3 nucleotide sequence: TGCGCCAGCAGCTTGAGGGAGGGCCCAGATACGCAGTATTTT. The full variable domain, in which reference TRBV5-1 and TRBJ2-3 provide the parts outside the CDR3, is KAGVTQTPRYLIKTRGQQVTLSCSPISGHRSVSWYQQTPGQGLQFLFEYFSETQRNKGNFPGRFSGRQFSNSRSEMNVSTLELGDSALYLCASSLREGPDTQYFGPGTRLTVL.

J is TRBJ2-1 and V is TRBV9; perhaps D is TRBD1 or TRBD2 (5 bases each). The CDR3 contains 18 residues. Trimming removed 1 base from V and 1 base from J, with 18 bases in between. Germline V gives CDR1 SGDLS, CDR2 YYNGEE. The CDR3: CASSVYVETDYSYNEQFF. For the CDR3, the DNA is TGTGCCAGCAGCGTATATGTCGAGACAGACTATTCCTACAATGAGCAGTTCTTC. The variable domain in full, with the rest retrieved from reference TRBV9 and TRBJ2-1, is DSGVTQTPKHLITATGQRVTLRCSPRSGDLSVYWYQQSLDQGLQFLIQYYNGEERAKGNILERFSAQQFPDLHSELNLSSLELGDSALYFCASSVYVETDYSYNEQFFGPGTRLTVL.

This rearrangement joins TRBV6-5 to TRBJ1-5; D is unresolved. Trimming cost V 5 bases and J 1 base, with 12 bases left between them. In germline, CDR1 is MNHEY, CDR2 SVGAGI. The length of the CDR3 is 15 residues. The CDR3 protein is CASSKLANSNQPQHF. DNA of the CDR3: TGTGCCAGCAGTAAACTAGCCAACAGCAATCAGCCCCAGCATTTT.

The chain employs TRBV5-3 and TRBJ1-1; D gene ambiguous. TRBV5-3 is designated an ORF whose function remains uncertain. Trimming cost V 8 bases and J 1 base, with 12 bases left between them. CDR3 length: 13 amino acids. This CDR3 reads CASSTITNTEAFF. The DNA for the CDR3 is TGTGCCAGCAGTACCATCACGAACACTGAAGCTTTCTTT.

On this clone itself: Within the sample, other DNA sequences also encode this same CDR3. The chain couples TRBV5-6 to TRBJ2-3; 13 bases line up with TRBD2. Germline CDR1 and CDR2: SGHDT and YYEEEE. There are 18 residues in the CDR3. V shed 1 base, J shed 7 bases, and the junction held 12 bases outside the gene matches. This CDR3 is CASSLLLAGGLVENTQYF. DNA of the CDR3: TGTGCCAGCAGCTTGCTACTAGCGGGAGGGTTGGTGGAGAATACGCAGTATTTT.

This chain uses TRBV6-5 with TRBJ2-1; possibly TRBD2 for D (6 bases). CDR3 size: 15 residues. Trimming took off 4 bases at V and 3 bases at J, with 13 bases between the two ends. Looked up from germline, CDR1 is MNHEY and CDR2 is SVGAGI. In nucleotides, the CDR3 is TGTGCCAGCAGTTCCCAGCGGGTGTTCTACAATGAGCAGTTCTTC. It encodes CASSSQRVFYNEQFF.

The genes are TRBV27 and TRBJ2-2, with a possible D match to TRBD1 (6 bases). Germline CDR1 is MNHEY and CDR2 is SMNVEV (reference sequence). This CDR3 spans 14 amino acids. V was shortened by 8 bases and J by 1 base, with 11 bases between the two germline ends. CDR3: CASGYRENTGELFF. The CDR3 DNA reads as TGTGCCAGCGGATACAGGGAGAACACCGGGGAGCTGTTTTTT.

The gene calls are TRBV11-1 and TRBJ2-3, with 7 bases aligning to TRBD1. The CDR3 runs to 15 residues. Germline CDR1 is SGHAT and CDR2 is FQDESV (reference sequence). The V segment lost 5 bases and the J segment 1 base; nucleotides outside the gene matches: 6. The CDR3, as DNA: TGTGCCAGCAGCAACAGGGGAGATGGCACAGATACGCAGTATTTT. It translates to CASSNRGDGTDTQYF.

The chain combines TRBV5-8 with TRBJ2-7; no reliable D call. CDR1 is SGHTS, CDR2 YDEGEE, per germline. Trimming left V 6 bases short and J 2 bases short, with 15 bases between. The CDR3 totals 14 residues. CDR3 residues: CASTHADPTYEQYF. CDR3 in DNA: TGTGCCAGCACCCACGCGGATCCCACCTACGAGCAGTACTTC.

This clone has more than one count but fewer than ten. The chain employs TRBV4-1 and TRBJ1-1; D perhaps matches TRBD1 (6 bases). Germline lookup yields CDR1 MGHRA and CDR2 YSYEKL. The CDR3 has 15 residues. V was clipped by 3 bases and J by 1 base, with 12 bases between them. CDR3 coding DNA: TGCGCCAGCAGCCAGATGGCAGGGGAGAACACTGAAGCTTTCTTT. Amino acids: CASSQMAGENTEAFF.

The chain combines TRBV30 with TRBJ2-3; 9 bases fit TRBD1. J gave up 3 bases and V 5 bases, and 9 bases lay outside the gene matches. Germline CDR1 GTSNPN, CDR2 SVGIG (reference sequence). The CDR3 has 15 residues. The CDR3 nucleotides are TGTGCCTGGGACACCGGGACAGGGCTGACAGATACGCAGTATTTT. Its protein is CAWDTGTGLTDTQYF. Full variable domain (rest looked up from reference TRBV30 and TRBJ2-3): SQTIHQWPATLVQPVGSPLSLECTVEGTSNPNLYWYRQAAGRGLQLLFYSVGIGQISSEVPQNLSASRPQDRQFILSSKKLLLSDSGFYLCAWDTGTGLTDTQYFGPGTRLTVL.

This clone is medium-sized (0.01 to 0.1%). The chain recombines TRBV5-5 with TRBJ2-7; 8 bases are shared with TRBD2. Per the germline V gene, CDR1 is SGHKS and CDR2 is YYEKEE (reference sequence). V was clipped by 4 bases and J by 0 bases; unmatched bases: 6. The CDR3 sequence is 15 residues long. The CDR3 spells CASSPFSGTSYEQYF. The CDR3 nucleotides are TGTGCCAGCAGCCCTTTTAGCGGGACCTCCTACGAGCAGTACTTC.

The V call is TRBV7-9, the J call TRBJ2-5; tentatively, D is TRBD2 (6 bases). V shed 4 bases and J shed 5 bases, with 14 bases lying between them. There are 14 residues in the CDR3. Germline V gene sequence: CDR1 SEHNR, CDR2 FQNEAQ (reference sequence). CDR3 nucleotides: TGTGCCAGCAGCTCGGAGCTAGCGCTTGAGACCCAGTACTTC. Translated: CASSSELALETQYF. Full variable domain (remainder filled in from reference TRBV7-9 and TRBJ2-5): DTGVSQNPRHKITKRGQNVTFRCDPISEHNRLYWYRQTLGQGPEFLTYFQNEAQLEKSRLLSDRFSAERPKGSFSTLEIQRTEQGDSAMYLCASSSELALETQYFGPGTRLLVL.

This chain connects TRBV5-6 to TRBJ2-2, with D hard to call. Between the trimmed V and J ends, which lost 2 bases and 4 bases, there was a span of 9 bases. CDR1 is SGHDT and CDR2 is YYEEEE in the germline V gene. This CDR3 has 14 amino acids. The CDR3 is CASSLSRATGELFF. The CDR3 bases are TGTGCCAGCAGCTTATCTCGTGCCACCGGGGAGCTGTTTTTT.

The chain employs TRBV7-9 and TRBJ1-4; TRBD1 matches 9 bases. CDR3 size: 17 residues. Losses at the gene ends were 5 bases for V and 3 bases for J; bases not matched to a gene: 10. CDR1 is SEHNR and CDR2 is FQNEAQ in the germline V gene (reference sequence). CDR3 coding DNA: TGTGCCAGCAGCCCAAGAGCCGGGACAGGGCCTAATGAAAAACTGTTTTTT. Translation gives CASSPRAGTGPNEKLFF. Variable domain in full (rest from reference TRBV7-9 and TRBJ1-4): DTGVSQNPRHKITKRGQNVTFRCDPISEHNRLYWYRQTLGQGPEFLTYFQNEAQLEKSRLLSDRFSAERPKGSFSTLEIQRTEQGDSAMYLCASSPRAGTGPNEKLFFGSGTQLSVL.

Notes on this clone: Additional DNA sequences in this sample encode the identical CDR3. V usage is TRBV7-6 and J usage is TRBJ2-7; 8 nucleotides align to TRBD2. CDR1 and CDR2 from the germline V gene are SGHVS and FNYEAQ. CDR3 length: 15 amino acids. V shed 1 base, J shed 3 bases, and the junction held 5 bases outside the gene matches. CDR3 in DNA: TGTGCCAGCAGCTTAGGGGTTGCGGGAGGCTACGAGCAGTACTTC. It codes for CASSLGVAGGYEQYF.

The chain has TRBV9 and TRBJ2-3; TRBD2 matches at 13 bases. CDR3 length: 16 residues. V lost 2 bases, J lost 6 bases, and 6 bases stayed unmatched. Germline CDR1 reads SGDLS; CDR2 reads YYNGEE. CDR3 amino acids: CASSVRTSGRGDTQYF. Written as DNA, the CDR3 is TGTGCCAGCAGCGTTCGGACTAGCGGGAGAGGGGATACGCAGTATTTT.

The rearrangement joins TRBV4-2 to TRBJ2-1; weak D call: TRBD2 (5 bases). The CDR3 spans 17 residues. The germline V and J ends were trimmed by 0 bases and 7 bases, with 19 bases remaining between them. The germline CDR1 and CDR2 sequences are LGHNA and YNFKEQ. The CDR3 spells CASSQEPYGETGNEQFF. The CDR3 bases are TGTGCCAGCAGCCAAGAGCCGTACGGGGAGACGGGGAATGAGCAGTTCTTC.